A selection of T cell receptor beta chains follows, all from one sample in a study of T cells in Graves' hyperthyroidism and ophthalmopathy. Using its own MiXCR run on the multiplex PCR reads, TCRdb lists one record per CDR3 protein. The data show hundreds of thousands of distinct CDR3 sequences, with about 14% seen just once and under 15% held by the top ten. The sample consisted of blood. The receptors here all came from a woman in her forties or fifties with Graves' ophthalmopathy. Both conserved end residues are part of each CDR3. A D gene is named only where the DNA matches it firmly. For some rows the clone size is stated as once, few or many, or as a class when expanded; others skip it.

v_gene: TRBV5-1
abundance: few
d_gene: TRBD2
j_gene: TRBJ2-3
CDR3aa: CASSGPISGRTDTQYF
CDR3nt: TGCGCCAGCAGCGGGCCGATTAGCGGGAGGACAGATACGCAGTATTTT

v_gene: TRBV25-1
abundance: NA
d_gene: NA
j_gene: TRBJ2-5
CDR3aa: CASSGIQGYLATQYF
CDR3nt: TGTGCCAGCAGTGGAATCCAGGGATATTTGGCAACCCAGTACTTC

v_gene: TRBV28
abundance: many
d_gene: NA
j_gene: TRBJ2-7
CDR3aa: CASSPRTGTPTYEQYF
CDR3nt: TGTGCCAGCAGCCCCCGTACGGGGACACCTACCTACGAGCAGTACTTC

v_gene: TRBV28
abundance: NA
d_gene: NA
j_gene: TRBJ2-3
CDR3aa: CVSRDISTDTQYF
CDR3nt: TGTGTCAGCAGGGACATAAGCACAGATACGCAGTATTTT

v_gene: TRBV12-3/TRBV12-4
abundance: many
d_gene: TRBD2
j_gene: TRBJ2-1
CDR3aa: CASSLQLAGVGNEQFF
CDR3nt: TGTGCCAGCAGCCTCCAGCTAGCGGGAGTAGGGAATGAGCAGTTCTTC

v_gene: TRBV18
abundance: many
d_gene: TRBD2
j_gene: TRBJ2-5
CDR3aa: CASSEAGTSGSVSRETQYF
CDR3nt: TGTGCCAGCTCAGAAGCCGGGACTAGCGGGAGTGTTTCTCGAGAGACCCAGTACTTC

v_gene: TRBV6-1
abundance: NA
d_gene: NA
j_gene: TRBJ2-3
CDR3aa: CASTLGRSATSTDTQYF
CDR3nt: TGTGCCAGCACTTTGGGGCGGAGCGCTACTAGCACAGATACGCAGTATTTT

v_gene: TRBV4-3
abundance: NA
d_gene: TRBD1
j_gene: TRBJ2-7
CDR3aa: CASSLGGTGRGSHYEQYF
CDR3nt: TGCGCCAGCAGCCTAGGGGGGACAGGGCGCGGAAGTCACTACGAGCAGTACTTC

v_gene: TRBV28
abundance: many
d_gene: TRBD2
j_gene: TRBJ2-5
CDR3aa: CASSSTLAGDRMETQYF
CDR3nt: TGTGCCAGCAGTTCGACTCTAGCGGGAGATAGGATGGAGACCCAGTACTTC

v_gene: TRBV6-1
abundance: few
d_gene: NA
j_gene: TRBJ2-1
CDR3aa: CASSEGTIGSSYNEQFF
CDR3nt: TGTGCCAGCAGTGAAGGGACCATTGGGAGCTCCTACAATGAGCAGTTCTTC

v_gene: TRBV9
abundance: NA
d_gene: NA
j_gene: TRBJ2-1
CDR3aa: CASSVEDHSYNEQFF
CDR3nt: TGTGCCAGCAGCGTGGAGGACCACAGCTACAATGAGCAGTTCTTC

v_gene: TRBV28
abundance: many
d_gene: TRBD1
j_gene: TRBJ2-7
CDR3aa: CASTTGTAIAEQYF
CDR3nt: TGTGCCAGCACCACCGGGACAGCAATTGCCGAGCAGTACTTC

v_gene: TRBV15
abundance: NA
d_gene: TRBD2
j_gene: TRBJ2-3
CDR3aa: CAASRDVIAGVDTQYF
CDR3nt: TGTGCCGCCAGCAGAGATGTAATAGCGGGAGTTGATACGCAGTATTTT

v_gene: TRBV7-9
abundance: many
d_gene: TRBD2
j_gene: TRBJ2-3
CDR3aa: CASSLPPLAGEFDTQYF
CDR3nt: TGTGCCAGCAGCTTGCCCCCGCTAGCGGGAGAATTTGATACGCAGTATTTT

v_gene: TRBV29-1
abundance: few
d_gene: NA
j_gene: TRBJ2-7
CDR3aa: CSVELGGYEQYF
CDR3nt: TGCAGCGTTGAATTAGGGGGCTACGAGCAGTACTTC

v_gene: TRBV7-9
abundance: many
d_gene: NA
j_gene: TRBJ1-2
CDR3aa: CASREDSQTRNGYTF
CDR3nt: TGTGCCAGCAGAGAGGACAGTCAGACGCGTAATGGCTACACCTTC

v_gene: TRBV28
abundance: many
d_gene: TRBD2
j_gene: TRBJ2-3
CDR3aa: CASSGLWTSGNTDTQYF
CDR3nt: TGTGCCAGCAGTGGCTTGTGGACTAGCGGGAATACAGATACGCAGTATTTT

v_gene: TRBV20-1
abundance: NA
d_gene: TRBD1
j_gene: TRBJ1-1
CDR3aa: CSASDPIIGGARTEAFF
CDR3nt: TGCAGTGCTAGTGACCCCATTATAGGGGGCGCGCGGACTGAAGCTTTCTTT

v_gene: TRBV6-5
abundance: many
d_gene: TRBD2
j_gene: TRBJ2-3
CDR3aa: CASSYAPSGRSTDTQYF
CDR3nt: TGTGCCAGCAGTTACGCCCCTAGCGGGAGGAGCACAGATACGCAGTATTTT

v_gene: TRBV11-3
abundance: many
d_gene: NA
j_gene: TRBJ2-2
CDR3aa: CASSLDLRSTGELFF
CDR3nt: TGTGCCAGCAGCTTGGACCTAAGGAGCACCGGGGAGCTGTTTTTT

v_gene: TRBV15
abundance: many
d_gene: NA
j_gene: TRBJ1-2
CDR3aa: CATSRDGRNYGYTF
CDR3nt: TGTGCCACCAGCAGAGATGGCAGGAACTATGGCTACACCTTC

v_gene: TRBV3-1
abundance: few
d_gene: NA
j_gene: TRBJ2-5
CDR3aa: CASSQQQGRETQYF
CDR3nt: TGTGCCAGCAGCCAGCAACAGGGCAGGGAGACCCAGTACTTC

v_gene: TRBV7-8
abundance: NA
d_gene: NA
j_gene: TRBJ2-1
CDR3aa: CASSTPGAWIREQFF
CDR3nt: TGTGCCAGCAGCACCCCCGGGGCCTGGATAAGGGAGCAGTTCTTC

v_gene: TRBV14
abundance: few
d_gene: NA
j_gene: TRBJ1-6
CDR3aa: CASSRTGYNSPLHF
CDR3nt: TGTGCCAGCAGCCGGACGGGATATAATTCACCCCTCCACTTT

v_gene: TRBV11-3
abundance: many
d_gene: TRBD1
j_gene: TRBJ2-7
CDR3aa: CASSFSGTGSEQYF
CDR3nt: TGTGCCAGCAGCTTCTCCGGGACAGGGAGCGAGCAGTACTTC

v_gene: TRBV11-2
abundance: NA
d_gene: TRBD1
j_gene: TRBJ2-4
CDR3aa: CASSSLTGTGKNIQYF
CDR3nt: TGTGCCAGCAGCTCACTTACCGGGACAGGGAAAAACATTCAGTACTTC

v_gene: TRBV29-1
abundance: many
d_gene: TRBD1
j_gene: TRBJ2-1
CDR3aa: CSVDGTGGVDEQFF
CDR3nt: TGCAGCGTTGATGGGACAGGGGGTGTGGATGAGCAGTTCTTC

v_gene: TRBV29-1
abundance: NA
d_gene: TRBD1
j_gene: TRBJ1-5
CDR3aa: CSVLGQGSYSNQPQHF
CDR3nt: TGCAGCGTGTTGGGACAGGGGAGTTATAGCAATCAGCCCCAGCATTTT

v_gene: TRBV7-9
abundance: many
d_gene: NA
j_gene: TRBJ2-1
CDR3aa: CASSLRDGTLGGEQFF
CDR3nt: TGTGCCAGCAGCTTACGGGATGGGACCCTAGGTGGTGAGCAGTTCTTC

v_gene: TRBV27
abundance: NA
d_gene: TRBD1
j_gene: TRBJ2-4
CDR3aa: CASSLGDSKNIQYF
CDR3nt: TGTGCCAGCAGTTTAGGGGACAGCAAAAACATTCAGTACTTC

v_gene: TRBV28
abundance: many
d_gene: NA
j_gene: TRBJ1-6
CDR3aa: CASTGRLSPLHF
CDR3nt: TGTGCCAGCACGGGCAGGTTGTCACCCCTCCACTTT

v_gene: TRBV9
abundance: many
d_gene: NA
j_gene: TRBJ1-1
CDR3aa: CASSVAGLDTEAFF
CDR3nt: TGTGCCAGCAGCGTAGCAGGGTTGGACACTGAAGCTTTCTTT

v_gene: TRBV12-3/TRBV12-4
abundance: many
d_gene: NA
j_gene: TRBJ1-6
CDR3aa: CASSFSGTVSSPLHF
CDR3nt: TGTGCCAGCAGTTTCTCCGGGACCGTGAGTTCACCCCTCCACTTT

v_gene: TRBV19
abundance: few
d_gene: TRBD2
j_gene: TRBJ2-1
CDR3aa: CASSGWGGNEQFF
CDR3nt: TGTGCCAGTTCTGGATGGGGGGGCAATGAGCAGTTCTTC

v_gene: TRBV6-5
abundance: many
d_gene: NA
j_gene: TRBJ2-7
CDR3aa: CASSYSGRDYEQYF
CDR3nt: TGTGCCAGCAGTTACTCGGGGCGAGACTACGAGCAGTACTTC

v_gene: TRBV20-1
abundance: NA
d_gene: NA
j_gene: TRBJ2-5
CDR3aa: CSARASAETQYF
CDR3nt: TGCAGTGCTAGGGCTAGTGCGGAGACCCAGTACTTC